These 2 T cell receptor beta chains came from one sample sequenced in a study of blood T cell repertoires in COVID-19. Clones were sequenced by immunoSEQ multiplex PCR, and TCRdb holds only the in-frame ones, with some missing. The sample holds approximately 220,000 clones, 80% to 90% seen once. Material for sequencing was PBMCs or T cells enriched from blood (not recorded which). These receptors all stem from a woman in her forties with acute COVID-19.

V and J are TRBV18 and TRBJ2-1; possible D gene TRBD2, 6 bases. The V end lost 5 bases, the J end lost 7 bases, and 15 bases lay between the germline ends. CDR3 size: 14 residues. Germline-derived CDR1 and CDR2 are KGHSH and LQKENI. CDR3 sequence reads: CASSTGTPPNEQFF. Here the CDR3 DNA reads TGTGCCAGCTCAACCGGGACTCCGCCAAATGAGCAGTTCTTC.

The chain has TRBV3-1 (or the pseudogene TRBV3-2) and TRBJ2-7; TRBD1 might be the D (5 bases). Germline CDR1 and CDR2: LGHDT and YNNKEL (reference sequence). The CDR3 loop spans 16 amino acids. V was clipped by 0 bases and J by 5 bases, with 17 bases between them. The CDR3 coding sequence is TGTGCCAGCAGCCAAGATCTGGCGAGACCCAGGGACGAGCAGTACTTC. Translation gives CASSQDLARPRDEQYF.